A selection of T cell receptor beta chains follows, all from one sample in a study of blood T cell repertoires in COVID-19. Profiling relied on immunoSEQ multiplex PCR, and the TCRdb table lists in-frame clones only, not all of them. This sample has some 96,000 clones, with approximately 80% found just once. Sequencing was carried out using peripheral blood. Source of these receptors: a woman aged 70-85 years with acute or convalescent COVID-19. Both conserved end residues are part of each CDR3. The order of the fields is CDR3 protein, CDR3 length, V gene.

CDR3aa: CASSHYSGTVPYNEQFF
len: 17
v_gene: TRBV3-1/TRBV3-2

CDR3aa: CASSESAGGLYEQYF
len: 15
v_gene: TRBV10-1

CDR3aa: CASSPGAGGSNQPQHF
len: 16
v_gene: TRBV5-1

CDR3aa: CATTSGGATDTQYF
len: 14
v_gene: TRBV19

CDR3aa: CASTNDGPTRDGFSGNTIYF
len: 20
v_gene: TRBV6-4

CDR3aa: CASSLSSLANYGYTF
len: 15
v_gene: TRBV28

CDR3aa: CASSFQGPTFF
len: 11
v_gene: TRBV11-3

CDR3aa: CASSLGGGSGTSPLHF
len: 16
v_gene: TRBV11-2

CDR3aa: CASSLDGVDNTGELFF
len: 16
v_gene: TRBV5-5

CDR3aa: CASSPAVQETQYF
len: 13
v_gene: TRBV25-1